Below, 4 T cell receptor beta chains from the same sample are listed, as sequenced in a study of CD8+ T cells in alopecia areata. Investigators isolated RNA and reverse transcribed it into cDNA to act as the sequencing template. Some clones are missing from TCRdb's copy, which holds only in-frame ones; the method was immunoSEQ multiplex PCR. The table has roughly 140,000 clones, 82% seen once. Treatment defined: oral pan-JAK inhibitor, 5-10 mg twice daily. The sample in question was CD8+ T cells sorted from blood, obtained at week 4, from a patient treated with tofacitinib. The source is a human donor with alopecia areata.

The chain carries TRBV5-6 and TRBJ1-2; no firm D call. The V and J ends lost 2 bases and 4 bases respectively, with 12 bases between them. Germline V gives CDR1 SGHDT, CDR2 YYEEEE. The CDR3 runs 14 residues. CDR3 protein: CASSFIRTPYGYTF. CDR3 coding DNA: TGTGCCAGCAGCTTCATCAGGACTCCCTATGGCTACACCTTC. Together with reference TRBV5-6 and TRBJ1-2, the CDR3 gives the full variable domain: DAGVTQSPTHLIKTRGQQVTLRCSPKSGHDTVSWYQQALGQGPQFIFQYYEEEERQRGNFPDRFSGHQFPNYSSELNVNALLLGDSALYLCASSFIRTPYGYTFGSGTRLTVV.

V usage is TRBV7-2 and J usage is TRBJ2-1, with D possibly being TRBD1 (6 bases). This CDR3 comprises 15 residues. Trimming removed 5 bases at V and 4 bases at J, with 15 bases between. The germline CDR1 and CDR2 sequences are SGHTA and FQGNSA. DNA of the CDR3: TGTGCCAGCAGCAGTACCGGGACACTATACAATGAGCAGTTCTTC. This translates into CASSSTGTLYNEQFF.

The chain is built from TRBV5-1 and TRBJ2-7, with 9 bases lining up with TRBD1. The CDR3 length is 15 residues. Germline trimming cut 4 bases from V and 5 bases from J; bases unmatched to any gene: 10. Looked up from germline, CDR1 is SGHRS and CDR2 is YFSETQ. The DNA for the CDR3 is TGCGCCAGCAGCCTGGTCGCGGGACAGGGAGACGAGCAGTACTTC. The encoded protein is CASSLVAGQGDEQYF.

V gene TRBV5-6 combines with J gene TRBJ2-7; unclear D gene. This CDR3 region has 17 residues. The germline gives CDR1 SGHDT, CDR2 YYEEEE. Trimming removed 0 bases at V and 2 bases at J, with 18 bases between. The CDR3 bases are TGTGCCAGCAGCTTGGCCGAGTCGAGTCTTTTCCCCTACGAGCAGTACTTC. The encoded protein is CASSLAESSLFPYEQYF.